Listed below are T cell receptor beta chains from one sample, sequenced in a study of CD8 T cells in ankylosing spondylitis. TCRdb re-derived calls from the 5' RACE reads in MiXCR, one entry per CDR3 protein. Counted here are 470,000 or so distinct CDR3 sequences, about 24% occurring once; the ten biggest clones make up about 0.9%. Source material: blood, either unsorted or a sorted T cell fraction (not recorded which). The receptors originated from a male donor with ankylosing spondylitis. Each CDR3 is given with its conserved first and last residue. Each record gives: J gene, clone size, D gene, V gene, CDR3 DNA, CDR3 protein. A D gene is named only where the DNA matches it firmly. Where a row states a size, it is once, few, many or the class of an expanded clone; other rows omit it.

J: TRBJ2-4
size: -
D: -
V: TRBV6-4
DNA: TGTGCCAGCACTACCCTCATGGCGCAAGGGGGGGGGCGACTAGCCAAAAACATTCAGTACTTC
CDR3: CASTTLMAQGGGRLAKNIQYF

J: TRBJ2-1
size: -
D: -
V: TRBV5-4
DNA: TGTGCCAGCCAGTTAGACCTCTACAATGAGCAGTTCTTC
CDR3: CASQLDLYNEQFF

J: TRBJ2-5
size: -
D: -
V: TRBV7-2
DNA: TGTGCCAGCAGCTTAGTGGTGGGGGACGAGACCCAGTACTTC
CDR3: CASSLVVGDETQYF

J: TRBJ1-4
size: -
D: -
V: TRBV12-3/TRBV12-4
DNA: TGTGCCAGCCGGCCGAGGGCAGGGAATGAAAAACTGTTTTTT
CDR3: CASRPRAGNEKLFF

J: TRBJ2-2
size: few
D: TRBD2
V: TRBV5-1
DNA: TGCGCCAGCCGGACTAGCCCCACCGGGGAGCTGTTTTTT
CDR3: CASRTSPTGELFF

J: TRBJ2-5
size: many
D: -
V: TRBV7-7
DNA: TGTGCCAGCAGCTTATTTTCGTACCAAGAGACCCAGTACTTC
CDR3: CASSLFSYQETQYF

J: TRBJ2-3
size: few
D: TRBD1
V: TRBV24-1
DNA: TGTGCCACCAGTGAGCCCGGGACAGGCCACACAGATACGCAGTATTTT
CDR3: CATSEPGTGHTDTQYF

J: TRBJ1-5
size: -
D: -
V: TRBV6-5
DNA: TGTGCCAGCAGTAACGAAGCGGGGTTAGGGGGCAATCAGCCCCAGCATTTT
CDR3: CASSNEAGLGGNQPQHF

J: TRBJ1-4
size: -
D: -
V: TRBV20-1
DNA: TGCAGTGCTTCGTTGGGAGCTAAGGAAGAAAAACTGTTTTTT
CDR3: CSASLGAKEEKLFF

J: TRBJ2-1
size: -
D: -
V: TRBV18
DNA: TGTGCCAGCTCACCAAGCATTCAGGAAAGGAATGAGCAGTTCTTC
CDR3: CASSPSIQERNEQFF

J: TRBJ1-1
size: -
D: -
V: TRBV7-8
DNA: TGTGCCAGCAGCTTAGGGCAAACGGAGGTTGAAGCTTTCTTT
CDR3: CASSLGQTEVEAFF

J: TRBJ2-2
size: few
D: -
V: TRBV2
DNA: TGTGCCAGCAACGATCGCCGTGAGCTGTTTTTT
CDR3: CASNDRRELFF

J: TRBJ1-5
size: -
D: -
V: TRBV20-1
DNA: TGCAGTGCTCCACTGGGCCAGTCTAGCAATCAGCCCCAGCATTTT
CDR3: CSAPLGQSSNQPQHF

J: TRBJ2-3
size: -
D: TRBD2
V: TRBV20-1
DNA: TGCAGTGCTAGAGATCGGAAGCGGGAGGGCGGGGATACGCAGTATTTT
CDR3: CSARDRKREGGDTQYF

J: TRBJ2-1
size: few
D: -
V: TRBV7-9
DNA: TGTGCCAGCAGTTCTCGAGCGGGACAGCCTGACAATGAGCAGTTCTTC
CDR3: CASSSRAGQPDNEQFF

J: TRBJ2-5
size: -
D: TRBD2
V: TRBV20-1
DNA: TGCAGTGCTAGAGATTTAGCGGGACTGGAGACCCAGTACTTC
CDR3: CSARDLAGLETQYF

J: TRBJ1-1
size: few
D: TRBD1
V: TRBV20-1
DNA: TGCAGTGCTATGGGACAGTGGGTCGGCACTGAAGCTTTCTTT
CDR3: CSAMGQWVGTEAFF

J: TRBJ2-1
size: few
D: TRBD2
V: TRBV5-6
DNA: TGTGCCAGCACCCTACTAGCGGGAGGCGACAATGAGCAGTTCTTC
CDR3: CASTLLAGGDNEQFF

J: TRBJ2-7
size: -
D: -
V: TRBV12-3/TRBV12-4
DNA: TGTGCCAGCAGTTTGATCCGCTACGAGCAGTACTTC
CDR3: CASSLIRYEQYF

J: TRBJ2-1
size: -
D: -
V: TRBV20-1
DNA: TGCAGTGCTAGACGCGGGACTGCAGATGAGCAGTTCTTC
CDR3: CSARRGTADEQFF